This T cell receptor beta chain was profiled in a study of blood T cell repertoires in COVID-19. The CDR3 covers 12 residues. Germline CDR1 reads GTSNPN; CDR2 reads SVGIG (reference sequence). V dropped 8 bases and J dropped 5 bases, with 15 bases sitting between them. The protocol was immunoSEQ multiplex PCR, while the TCRdb copy is restricted to in-frame clones and leaves out a portion. The profile shows about 140,000 clones, approximately 81% of them singletons. Sequenced input: PBMCs or T cells enriched from blood (not recorded which). This chain joins TRBV30 and TRBJ2-5; D is uncertain. The sequence derives from a man aged 35-49 years with acute COVID-19. In DNA, the CDR3 is TGTGCCCTGAAGGCAGGTGACGAGACCCAGTACTTC. Amino acid sequence: CALKAGDETQYF. Variable domain in full (rest from reference TRBV30 and TRBJ2-5): SQTIHQWPATLVQPVGSPLSLECTVEGTSNPNLYWYRQAAGRGLQLLFYSVGIGQISSEVPQNLSASRPQDRQFILSSKKLLLSDSGFYLCALKAGDETQYFGPGTRLLVL.